These T cell receptor beta chains were read from a single sample in a study of cytomegalovirus exposure and HLA in healthy donors. The method was immunoSEQ multiplex PCR; TCRdb's version includes in-frame clones alone and lacks a portion of them. The profile covers about 130,000 clones, with about 82% appearing a single time and roughly 5.7% taken by the ten largest. Sequences were obtained from PBMCs. The receptors originated from a man aged 25 to 40 in good health and CMV-seronegative. The CDR3 runs from the conserved cysteine through the conserved F or W. Fields, in order: J gene, V gene, clone size, D gene, CDR3 protein, CDR3 DNA. A D gene is named only where the DNA matches it firmly. Some rows have no size entry. The others give once, few or many, or a class for an expanded clone.

TRBJ1-2 | TRBV5-1 | NA | NA | CASSLEFRVGTHGYTF | TGCGCCAGCAGCTTGGAATTCAGGGTGGGTACGCATGGCTACACCTTC
TRBJ1-5 | TRBV2 | NA | TRBD1 | CASSEPQGMGQPQHF | TGTGCCAGCAGTGAGCCACAGGGGATGGGTCAGCCCCAGCATTTT
TRBJ2-2 | TRBV7-8 | NA | NA | CASSPRGAANTGELFF | TGTGCCAGCAGCCCCCGGGGGGCCGCGAACACCGGGGAGCTGTTTTTT
TRBJ1-5 | TRBV21-1 | NA | NA | CASHLRQGAEGIQPQHF | TGTGCCAGCCACCTCCGACAGGGGGCAGAAGGGATTCAGCCCCAGCATTTT
TRBJ2-1 | TRBV6-5 | NA | TRBD2 | CASSYAASGGHEQFF | TGTGCCAGCAGTTACGCGGCTAGCGGGGGGCATGAGCAGTTCTTC
TRBJ1-1 | TRBV6-5 | NA | NA | CASSSPLGGGNTEAFF | TGTGCCAGCAGTTCCCCCTTGGGGGGGGGTAACACTGAAGCTTTCTTT
TRBJ2-4 | TRBV5-6 | NA | TRBD1 | CASSFGQGRNIQYF | TGTGCCAGCAGCTTTGGACAGGGGCGAAACATTCAGTACTTC
TRBJ2-7 | TRBV5-6 | NA | NA | CASSSQGPEGYEQYF | TGTGCCAGCAGCTCCCAGGGGCCCGAGGGTTACGAGCAGTACTTC
TRBJ2-1 | TRBV9 | few | NA | CASSVETGYYNEQFF | TGTGCCAGCAGCGTAGAGACTGGCTACTACAATGAGCAGTTCTTC
TRBJ1-3 | TRBV5-1 | NA | NA | CASSPSGSSGNTIYF | TGCGCCAGCAGCCCCTCAGGAAGCTCTGGAAACACCATATATTTT
TRBJ1-4 | TRBV5-6 | few | TRBD1 | CASSYWDPGQGSTNEKLFF | TGTGCCAGCAGCTACTGGGACCCGGGACAGGGATCAACTAATGAAAAACTGTTTTTT
TRBJ2-3 | TRBV5-1 | NA | NA | CASSLARFTDTQYF | TGCGCCAGCAGCTTGGCCAGGTTCACAGATACGCAGTATTTT
TRBJ2-5 | TRBV27 | once | TRBD2 | CASRRLAGGQETQYF | TGTGCCAGCAGGCGACTAGCGGGGGGGCAAGAGACCCAGTACTTC
TRBJ2-7 | TRBV28 | NA | TRBD1 | CAGGGTGVSYEQYF | TGTGCCGGTGGGGGGACAGGGGTCTCCTACGAGCAGTACTTC
TRBJ1-1 | TRBV5-1 | NA | TRBD1 | CASSMGTGTGVWAFF | TGCGCCAGCAGCATGGGGACAGGGACAGGAGTGTGGGCTTTCTTT
TRBJ2-7 | TRBV5-6 | NA | NA | CASSSGSSYEQYF | TGTGCCAGCAGCTCGGGAAGCTCCTACGAGCAGTACTTC
TRBJ1-5 | TRBV5-1 | NA | NA | CASSLEGGPQHF | TGCGCCAGCAGCTTGGAAGGAGGGCCCCAGCATTTT
TRBJ2-3 | TRBV9 | NA | TRBD2 | CASSQRLAGGLTSTDTQYF | TGTGCCAGCAGTCAAAGACTAGCGGGGGGACTCACTAGCACAGATACGCAGTATTTT